This T cell receptor beta chain was recorded in a study of graft-versus-host responses after intestinal transplantation. Background on the study: Induction with anti-thymocyte globulin, then tacrolimus and steroids for roughly three years, was given to all recipients.

Method: immunoSEQ multiplex PCR; TCRdb's copy keeps in-frame clones and lacks some. The data hold about 93,000 clones, with roughly 80% observed a single time. On this clone: No antigen is known for it.

This CDR3 is 14 amino acids long. The germline V gene encodes CDR1 SGHVS and CDR2 FQNEAQ. The germline V and J ends were trimmed by 5 bases and 8 bases, with 16 bases remaining between them. The sequencing used unstimulated CD4+ T cells sorted from spleen or lymph node cells, collected before intestinal transplant. The chain is built from TRBV7-8 and TRBJ2-1; possible D gene TRBD1, 5 bases. The receptor was isolated from a human donor who received an intestinal transplant. DNA for the CDR3: TGTGCCAGCAGCGTACAGGACAAAAGCGATGAGCAGTTCTTC. Translated, it gives CASSVQDKSDEQFF.